Listed below are T cell receptor beta chains from one sample, sequenced in a study of T cells in localized non-small cell lung cancer. Measured with immunoSEQ multiplex PCR; TCRdb has only the in-frame clones, and not every one. The data contain tens of thousands of clones, 88% of them singletons. The sequenced sample was peripheral blood, obtained before any cancer treatment. The receptors stem from a woman aged 35-75 years with stage I squamous cell lung carcinoma. The conserved cysteine and the conserved F or W are not part of the CDR3 here.

v_call: TRBV12-5
cdr3_length: 19
cdr3_aa: ASGLLPGGRQGYPFSHPQY

v_call: TRBV5-6
cdr3_length: 13
cdr3_aa: ASSLAPSGSGELF

v_call: TRBV6-5
cdr3_length: 13
cdr3_aa: ASSYSVTGGETQY

v_call: TRBV6-1
cdr3_length: 13
cdr3_aa: ASTTQGYSNQPQH

v_call: TRBV9
cdr3_length: 11
cdr3_aa: ASSVVMNTEAF

v_call: TRBV5-4
cdr3_length: 12
cdr3_aa: ASSLLRDGHMAF

v_call: TRBV2
cdr3_length: 13
cdr3_aa: ASGRDRGEYNEQF

v_call: TRBV9
cdr3_length: 13
cdr3_aa: ASSGWGGGTDTQY

v_call: TRBV6-1
cdr3_length: 13
cdr3_aa: ASRGLGAGEDEQY

v_call: TRBV9
cdr3_length: 13
cdr3_aa: ASSVGPNSSGELF

v_call: TRBV11-3
cdr3_length: 11
cdr3_aa: ASSLAPGYEQY

v_call: TRBV29-1
cdr3_length: 11
cdr3_aa: SVEFRASTEAF

v_call: TRBV7-9
cdr3_length: 10
cdr3_aa: ASSPLVTEAF

v_call: TRBV30
cdr3_length: 13
cdr3_aa: AWKSPAGINSPLH

v_call: TRBV2
cdr3_length: 20
cdr3_aa: ASKGSLGGLAGGARRTDTQY

v_call: TRBV30
cdr3_length: 11
cdr3_aa: AWSVGNPSEAF

v_call: TRBV10-3
cdr3_length: 13
cdr3_aa: AISGGGASNQPQH

v_call: TRBV18
cdr3_length: 12
cdr3_aa: ASSLGQRHYGYT

v_call: TRBV14
cdr3_length: 11
cdr3_aa: ASSHRENTEAF

v_call: TRBV5-1
cdr3_length: 12
cdr3_aa: ASSLDRAQETQY

v_call: TRBV11-2
cdr3_length: 10
cdr3_aa: ASSLASGGSY

v_call: TRBV10-3
cdr3_length: 11
cdr3_aa: AISDPRAYEQY

v_call: TRBV6-5
cdr3_length: 9
cdr3_aa: ASNGALTQY

v_call: TRBV10-3
cdr3_length: 10
cdr3_aa: AIRQGAREAF

v_call: TRBV5-5
cdr3_length: 15
cdr3_aa: ASSFSGGQGAHTEAF

v_call: TRBV19
cdr3_length: 13
cdr3_aa: ASSIAGFSYNEQF

v_call: TRBV4-1
cdr3_length: 17
cdr3_aa: ASSLYAGRGNKSNYEQY

v_call: TRBV10-3
cdr3_length: 13
cdr3_aa: AINKAGGVKYEQY

v_call: TRBV11-2
cdr3_length: 12
cdr3_aa: ASSPRRITGELF

v_call: TRBV19
cdr3_length: 18
cdr3_aa: ASSSQGVDRGEGLTYEQY

v_call: TRBV19
cdr3_length: 12
cdr3_aa: ASSTRTGMEKLF

v_call: TRBV7-6
cdr3_length: 13
cdr3_aa: ASSLDETGGSGYT

v_call: TRBV4-1
cdr3_length: 12
cdr3_aa: ASSQDPRTDTQY

v_call: TRBV30
cdr3_length: 14
cdr3_aa: AWSPQLAGNTGELF

v_call: TRBV5-1
cdr3_length: 13
cdr3_aa: ASSLRGRATDTQY

v_call: TRBV11-2
cdr3_length: 13
cdr3_aa: ASSLDIRGEETQY

v_call: TRBV2
cdr3_length: 10
cdr3_aa: ASKVGSETQY

v_call: TRBV5-6
cdr3_length: 13
cdr3_aa: ASSLQGFSTDTQY

v_call: TRBV5-1
cdr3_length: 10
cdr3_aa: ASSLGVYEQF

v_call: TRBV10-3
cdr3_length: 12
cdr3_aa: AISSGTGSYEQY

v_call: TRBV5-6
cdr3_length: 13
cdr3_aa: ASSLAGGAGEKLF

v_call: TRBV7-3
cdr3_length: 10
cdr3_aa: ASSPPGGEQF

v_call: TRBV2
cdr3_length: 9
cdr3_aa: ASAAINEQF

v_call: TRBV5-4
cdr3_length: 12
cdr3_aa: ASSLRGLVAEAF

v_call: TRBV7-8
cdr3_length: 14
cdr3_aa: ASSSLTGGKGNIQY

v_call: TRBV6-1
cdr3_length: 12
cdr3_aa: ASSEAGKGSPLH

v_call: TRBV13
cdr3_length: 13
cdr3_aa: ASSLGSGTGIEAF

v_call: TRBV2
cdr3_length: 12
cdr3_aa: ASSDLRNTGELF